This T cell receptor beta chain was found in a study of OX40 agonist ivuxolimab in advanced cancers. As for the study in general: Patients were given ivuxolimab, an antibody that agonizes OX40 (CD134).

This CDR3 has 14 residues. CDR1 and CDR2 from the germline V gene are SEHNR and FQNEAQ (reference sequence). With V trimmed by 5 bases and J by 2 bases, 5 bases remained unmatched. The repertoire was sequenced with immunoSEQ multiplex PCR; TCRdb's copy has only in-frame clones and lacks some. The sample has approximately 28,000 clones, roughly 84% seen once. This sample comprised CD4+ or CD8+ T cells sorted from blood, obtained in a trial of the OX40 agonist ivuxolimab. The source is an adult with an advanced solid tumor such as melanoma, head and neck, liver or kidney cancer. The chain links TRBV7-9 to TRBJ2-5; 7 bases agree with TRBD2. Here the CDR3 DNA reads TGTGCCAGCAGCCCTAGCGGAGAACAAGAGACCCAGTACTTC. Translation gives CASSPSGEQETQYF.